The clone carrying this T cell receptor beta chain was found a few times. The antigen remains unidentified. Using its own MiXCR run on the reads, TCRdb lists one record per CDR3 protein. The data contain about 89,000 distinct CDR3 sequences, roughly 29% of them seen just once; the ten biggest clones take up 71%. J lost 0 bases, V lost 1 base, and 3 bases had no gene match. Germline CDR1 and CDR2: SGHVS and FNYEAQ. The CDR3 totals 16 residues. This sample is part of a study of T cell repertoires in cytomegalovirus infection. Findings and limits, study-wide: Dominant in the ex vivo response were TCR beta clonotypes restricted by HLA-C and specific for CMV.

This sequence originates from a human donor in good health (CMV status not recorded). Some clones in this sample may be carry-over from other donors' samples. The sequenced sample was CD8+ T cells from cultured PBMCs, obtained from culture after CMV antigen stimulation. The chain is built from TRBV7-6 and TRBJ2-1; 7 bases match TRBD2. The CDR3 loop reads CASSLERGNSYNEQFF. Written as DNA, the CDR3 is TGTGCCAGCAGCTTAGAGCGGGGAAACTCCTACAATGAGCAGTTCTTC.